Below are 14 T cell receptor beta chains sequenced from a single sample in a study of T cell clonality in common variable immunodeficiency. Whole-study findings and limits: Reportedly, TCR beta sequences from common variable immunodeficiency showed fewer deletions and N-nucleotide insertions.

Antigens for these TCRs are unknown. Sequencing was performed with immunoSEQ multiplex PCR; in TCRdb, only in-frame clones are kept and a portion is missing. This sample comprises roughly 25,000 clones, none seen once only. Sequences were obtained from peripheral blood mononuclear cells. Receptor source: a human donor with common variable immunodeficiency.

This clone was recorded at least ten times. Coverage ceases 3 residues before the CDR3 finishes, and the germline J gene fills in the end. The rearrangement joins TRBV19 to TRBJ1-2; a possible D gene is TRBD1 (5 bases). Germline assignment: CDR1 LNHDA and CDR2 SQIVND (reference sequence). This CDR3 has 12 residues. V was shortened by 10 bases and J by 5 bases, with 14 bases between the two germline ends. CDR3 DNA, as far as it was read: TGTGCCACCGAAGGGGTTTGGTATGGC. Protein product: CATEGVWYG. The full CDR3 is CATEGVWYGYTF.

There are many counts of this clone. The read is 3 residues too short to cover the CDR3 end, so that end is filled in from the germline J gene. The chain couples TRBV30 to TRBJ2-7, with TRBD1 matching over 10 bases. Per the germline V gene, CDR1 is GTSNPN and CDR2 is SVGIG (reference sequence). The CDR3 sequence is 15 residues long. V shed 7 bases, J shed 3 bases, and the junction held 12 bases outside the gene matches. The sequenced part of the CDR3 DNA is TGTGCCTATGGACGCAACCGGGACAGGGGCTACGAG. Translation: CAYGRNRDRGYE. The CDR3 reads in full as CAYGRNRDRGYEQYF.

This clone was seen at least ten times. The read is 3 residues too short to cover the CDR3 end, so that end is filled in from the germline J gene. The J gene is TRBJ2-1, the V gene TRBV7-2; no clear D gene. CDR1 is SGHTA, CDR2 FQGNSA, per germline. CDR3 size: 13 residues. The V end was cut by 7 bases, the J end by 9 bases, with 16 bases between. CDR3 DNA (partial): TGTGCCAGCACAGTTAGCCCCGTTTTTGAG. Translation gives CASTVSPVFE. The entire CDR3 protein is CASTVSPVFEQFF.

To note about this clone: The CDR3 end lies 3 residues beyond the end of the read and is filled in from the germline J gene. The genes are TRBV7-9 and TRBJ2-7; a weak D match, TRBD1 (5 bases). V shed 5 bases and J shed 3 bases, with 14 bases lying between them. Germline loops: CDR1 SEHNR, CDR2 FQNEAQ (reference sequence). There are 14 residues in the CDR3. The CDR3 protein is CASSLPGQGYEQYF. CDR3 bases read: TGTGCCAGCAGCCTACCAGGTCAGGGCTACGAG.

There are many counts of this clone. The CDR3 end lies 3 residues beyond the end of the read and is filled in from the germline J gene. This chain joins TRBV6-2 or TRBV6-3 and TRBJ1-1; 12 positions match TRBD1. V lost 5 bases and J lost 2; bases outside the gene matches: 6. The germline V gene encodes CDR1 MNHEY and CDR2 SVGEGT. The CDR3 is 16 amino acids. The sequenced CDR3 bases are TGTGCCAGCAGTACGGGACAGGGGGCCCTTAACACTGAA. Its translation is CASSTGQGALNTE. The complete CDR3 reads CASSTGQGALNTEAFF.

As regards this clone: Read data end 3 residues before the CDR3 end; the end is taken from the germline J gene. This sequence joins TRBV7-6 and TRBJ1-1, with TRBD1 identical over 9 bases. The junction had 7 bases not matched to a gene; V was cut back by 3 bases and J by 2 bases. The CDR3 runs to 16 residues. Germline V CDR1 and CDR2: SGHVS, FNYEAQ. The chain's CDR3 is CASSLVPGQGNTEAFF. The DNA read from the CDR3 is TGTGCCAGCAGCTTGGTTCCGGGACAGGGAAACACTGAA.

This clone has ten or more counts. With the read ending 3 residues before the CDR3 end, the germline J gene is used to fill in that end. The chain has TRBV9 and TRBJ2-3; 15 bases are shared with TRBD2. The CDR3 loop spans 17 amino acids. V trimming: 3 bases; J trimming: 5 bases; junction bases outside the gene matches: 7. Germline loops: CDR1 SGDLS, CDR2 YYNGEE. The sequenced part of the CDR3 DNA is TGTGCCAGCAGCGGGACTAGCGGGGGGGCGGGGTTAGATACG. The encoded protein is CASSGTSGGAGLDT. The whole CDR3 reads CASSGTSGGAGLDTQYF.

This clone was recorded at least ten times. The read finishes 3 residues shy of the CDR3 end, and the germline J gene is used to complete it. The genes are TRBV19 and TRBJ1-2; TRBD1 aligns across 9 bases. CDR3 length: 12 residues. Germline-derived CDR1 and CDR2 are LNHDA and SQIVND (reference sequence). Incomplete CDR3 DNA: TGTGCCAGTAGTATTACAGGGGGCGGC. This codes for CASSITGGG. The full CDR3 protein is CASSITGGGYTF.

This clone was seen a few times. The CDR3 extends 3 residues past the end of the read, so its final part is completed from the germline J gene. This chain connects TRBV7-9 to TRBJ2-5; TRBD2 matches at 11 bases. J lost 4 bases, V lost 3 bases, and 1 base had no gene match. This CDR3 is built from 14 residues. CDR1 and CDR2 (germline): SEHNR, FQNEAQ (reference sequence). The CDR3 here is CASSLLAGGETQYF. CDR3 DNA, as far as it was read: TGTGCCAGCAGCTTGCTAGCGGGAGGAGAGACC.

This clone was seen ten or more times. The DNA ends 3 residues before the CDR3 does, and the rest of the CDR3 is filled in from the germline J gene. The genes are TRBV7-3 and TRBJ2-7, with D uncertain. This CDR3 is built from 16 residues. V dropped 5 bases and J dropped 4 bases, with 21 bases sitting between them. Germline V CDR1 and CDR2: SGHTA, FQGTGA. Incomplete CDR3 DNA: TGTGCCAGCAGCCCCGGGTCATTAGGTATAGGATACGAG. Protein product: CASSPGSLGIGYE. The entire CDR3 reads CASSPGSLGIGYEQYF.

The table lists this clone with a few counts. Sequencing ends 3 residues short of the CDR3 end; the germline J gene provides the rest. V usage is TRBV7-9 and J usage is TRBJ1-1; perhaps TRBD1 as D (6 bases). This CDR3 has 13 amino acids. Germline CDR1 SEHNR, CDR2 FQNEAQ (reference sequence). V gave up 5 bases and J gave up 1 base, with 8 bases separating them. The covered CDR3 bases are TGTGCCAGCAGCCAAGGGGGGAACACTGAA. Its protein product is CASSQGGNTE. The CDR3 in full is CASSQGGNTEAFF.

This clone was counted ten times or more. Read data end 3 residues before the CDR3 end; the end is taken from the germline J gene. The chain recombines TRBV10-3 with TRBJ1-5, with unresolved D. The CDR3 is 13 amino acids. CDR1 and CDR2 from the germline V gene are ENHRY and SYGVKD. V lost 0 bases to trimming and J lost 5 bases, with 5 bases between them. CDR3: CAISESTDQPQHF. The DNA read from the CDR3 is TGTGCCATCAGTGAGTCGACTGATCAGCCC.

This clone occurred many times. The observed sequence ends 3 residues before the CDR3 terminus, with the missing tail filled in from the germline J gene. The chain carries TRBV19 and TRBJ1-3, with a weak D call TRBD1 (6 bases). This CDR3 spans 14 amino acids. The germline gives CDR1 LNHDA, CDR2 SQIVND (reference sequence). V shed 8 bases and J shed 4 bases, with 15 bases lying between them. The CDR3 loop is CASLRGAGGNTIYF. Incomplete CDR3 DNA: TGTGCCAGTCTCCGGGGGGCCGGAGGAAACACC.

This clone was counted only a few times. The read comes to an end 3 residues before the CDR3 does, leaving the germline J gene to fill in the end. The gene calls are TRBV5-1 and TRBJ1-2; D is ambiguous. The CDR3 contains 14 residues. Looked up from germline, CDR1 is SGHRS and CDR2 is YFSETQ. The CDR3 loop reads CASSLGVLKGGYTF. The DNA read from the CDR3 is TGCGCCAGCAGCTTGGGAGTTCTGAAAGGGGGC.